This T cell receptor beta chain derives from a study of blood T cell repertoires in COVID-19. TCRdb keeps only in-frame clones here, not all; method: immunoSEQ multiplex PCR. The data contain 180,000 or so clones, 80% to 90% of them singletons. What was sequenced was peripheral blood. The sequence was collected from a woman in her 70s with COVID-19, enrolled during active disease.

CDR3 region: CASSEIITGDAEAFF. As DNA, the CDR3 is TGTGCCAGCTCCGAAATAATAACAGGGGACGCTGAAGCTTTCTTT. The genes are TRBV18 and TRBJ1-1; 7 bases map to TRBD1. Per the germline V gene, CDR1 is KGHSH and CDR2 is LQKENI. The CDR3 sequence is 15 residues long. Unmatched junction bases numbered 13, after V lost 6 bases and J lost 6 bases.